The 6 T cell receptor beta chains presented below share a single source sample, sequenced in a study of cytomegalovirus exposure and HLA in healthy donors. Clones were sequenced by immunoSEQ multiplex PCR, and TCRdb holds only the in-frame ones, with some missing. Of roughly 300,000 clones in the sample, about nine tenths are singletons; the top ten hold 1% to 1.5%. The sample consisted of PBMCs. These receptors were obtained from a woman aged 30 to 39 in good health and CMV-seropositive.

The chain combines TRBV30 with TRBJ1-1, with D hard to call. Trimming shortened V by 2 bases and J by 4 bases, and 11 bases separated the two germline ends. CDR1 and CDR2 (germline): GTSNPN, SVGIG (reference sequence). There are 13 residues in the CDR3. For the CDR3, the DNA is TGTGCCTGGAGTACCGCGGGTATCACTGAAGCTTTCTTT. Protein product: CAWSTAGITEAFF. Full variable domain (missing parts from reference TRBV30 and TRBJ1-1): SQTIHQWPATLVQPVGSPLSLECTVEGTSNPNLYWYRQAAGRGLQLLFYSVGIGQISSEVPQNLSASRPQDRQFILSSKKLLLSDSGFYLCAWSTAGITEAFFGQGTRLTVV.

This sequence joins TRBV27 and TRBJ1-4; 8 bases agree with TRBD1. Germline CDR1 MNHEY, CDR2 SMNVEV (reference sequence). This CDR3 spans 13 amino acids. After removal of 8 bases from V and 7 bases from J, the junction contained 6 bases not matched to a gene. The CDR3 protein is CASATGVVEKLFF. As DNA, the CDR3 is TGTGCCAGCGCGACAGGGGTGGTTGAAAAACTGTTTTTT.

The chain carries TRBV18 and TRBJ1-2; D remains unclear. CDR3 length: 15 amino acids. The V gene lost 6 bases and the J gene lost 0 bases, with 14 bases spanning the gap. Germline V gene data show CDR1 as KGHSH and CDR2 as LQKENI. The CDR3 protein is CASSLVTTSNYGYTF. CDR3 bases: TGTGCCAGCTCCCTTGTGACAACTTCTAACTATGGCTACACCTTC. The full variable domain, with the rest looked up from reference TRBV18 and TRBJ1-2, is NAGVMQNPRHLVRRRGQEARLRCSPMKGHSHVYWYRQLPEEGLKFMVYLQKENIIDESGMPKERFSAEFPKEGPSILRIQQVVRGDSAAYFCASSLVTTSNYGYTFGSGTRLTVV.

The rearrangement uses TRBV28 and TRBJ1-1; 9 bases are shared with TRBD1. The CDR3 runs to 14 residues. Trimming took 5 bases from V and 5 from J; bases not matched to a gene: 6. Germline-derived CDR1 and CDR2 are MDHEN and SYDVKM. The CDR3: CASSPWTGETEAFF. In DNA, the CDR3 is TGTGCCAGCAGTCCCTGGACAGGGGAAACTGAAGCTTTCTTT. Together with reference TRBV28 and TRBJ1-1, the CDR3 gives the full variable domain: DVKVTQSSRYLVKRTGEKVFLECVQDMDHENMFWYRQDPGLGLRLIYFSYDVKMKEKGDIPEGYSVSREKKERFSLILESASTNQTSMYLCASSPWTGETEAFFGQGTRLTVV.

This sequence joins TRBV28 and TRBJ2-7, with 10 positions matching TRBD1. The CDR3 is 16 residues long. The germline CDR1 and CDR2 sequences are MDHEN and SYDVKM. Trimming at V came to 1 base and at J to 3 bases, leaving 6 bases not matched to a gene. The CDR3 nucleotides are TGTGCCAGCAGTTTATCGTTCGGACAGGGGGGCTACGAGCAGTACTTC. Residues: CASSLSFGQGGYEQYF.

V is TRBV30 and J is TRBJ1-1; perhaps TRBD1 as D (5 bases). Germline lookup yields CDR1 GTSNPN and CDR2 SVGIG (reference sequence). The CDR3 contains 13 residues. Trimming removed 4 bases at V and 1 base at J, with 10 bases between. Here the CDR3 reads CAWIRGWNTEAFF. CDR3 DNA sequence: TGTGCCTGGATCCGGGGCTGGAACACTGAAGCTTTCTTT.